The clone carrying this TCR beta chain was seen repeatedly, ten times or more. Authors' data handling: Amplification with reference gene primers provided the estimates of nucleated cell counts. Only in-frame clones appear in the TCRdb table, and some are missing; sequencing was by immunoSEQ multiplex PCR. D and trimming come from the DNA, and the V and J calls and clone size come from that table. In the table there are 150,000 to 200,000 clones, around 85% of which are singletons. These data are taken from a study of blood T cell repertoires in COVID-19. Study overall: Material from acute and convalescent COVID-19 was sourced from the United States, Italy and Spain. T cells, B-cell-depleted T cells, or PBMCs provided the cDNA or gDNA that served as material.

The CDR3 runs to 19 residues. The germline CDR1 and CDR2 sequences are WNHNN and SYGVQD (reference sequence). Trimming cost V 7 bases and J 0 bases; bases outside gene matches: 15. This chain links TRBV10-1 with TRBJ1-5; TRBD1 matches 10 bases. The material sequenced was peripheral blood. The receptor was derived from a human donor with active or convalescent COVID-19. The donor label of this sample is uncertain. In DNA, the CDR3 is TGCGCCAGCAAACCTAGGGGGACAGGGGAATTATTTAGCAATCAGCCCCAGCATTTT. As protein: CASKPRGTGELFSNQPQHF.